This record concerns one TCR beta chain sequence. Germline V gene sequence: CDR1 MNHNS, CDR2 SASEGT. Trimming took 3 bases from V and 4 from J, leaving 9 bases between them. There are 13 residues in the CDR3. In the original processing: Estimation of nucleated cell counts relied on the amplification of reference gene primers. Repertoires were generated with immunoSEQ multiplex PCR, while TCRdb's copy carries only in-frame clones and drops some. V, J and clone size were drawn from that table, and D and trimming were deduced from the DNA. The profile covers 80,000 to 100,000 clones, with 85% to 90% appearing a single time and 4.2% taken by the ten largest. A Seattle source enrolled patients during active infection and followed them longitudinally. This entry belongs to a study of blood T cell repertoires in COVID-19. About the study: Samples of COVID-19 (acute and convalescent) were obtained from the United States, Italy and Spain. Sample material is recorded as cDNA or gDNA derived from T cells, B-cell-depleted T cells, or PBMCs.

This receptor was obtained from a human donor with COVID-19, enrolled during active disease. The donor label of this sample is uncertain. The chain links TRBV6-1 to TRBJ1-2; D is undetermined. Sequenced: peripheral blood. The CDR3 is CASSDGRGYGYTF. Written as DNA, the CDR3 is TGTGCCAGCAGTGATGGCCGGGGCTATGGCTACACCTTC.